This T cell receptor (beta chain) was identified in a study of CD8 T cells in ankylosing spondylitis. This clonotype has a count of ten or more. TCRdb independently ran MiXCR on the 5' RACE reads; one entry per CDR3 protein. This table has roughly 150,000 distinct CDR3 sequences, 6% to 8% appearing once. Trimming left V 4 bases short and J 2 bases short, with 17 bases between. The CDR3 is made up of 16 amino acids. Germline V lookup: CDR1 MGHRA, CDR2 YSYEKL. This sequence joins TRBV4-1 and TRBJ2-5; D not certain. Sequencing was carried out using blood, either unsorted or a sorted T cell fraction (not recorded which). The sequence derives from a female donor with ankylosing spondylitis or in good health (not recorded which). The CDR3 nucleotides read TGCGCCAGCAGCCGGAAGCCTAGTGGTACACAAGAGACCCAGTACTTC. Translating gives CASSRKPSGTQETQYF.